This TCR beta chain was identified during a study of blood T cell repertoires in COVID-19. As for the study in general: The origin of the acute and convalescent COVID-19 samples was the United States, Italy and Spain. PBMCs, B-cell-depleted T cells, or T cells provided the cDNA or gDNA that made up the material.

As handled by the study authors: The assay estimated nucleated cells by amplifying reference gene primers. Repertoires were generated with immunoSEQ multiplex PCR, while TCRdb's copy carries only in-frame clones and drops some. V, J and clone size reflect that table, while D and trimming were determined from the DNA. The sample lists over 200,000 clones; 75% to 85% were seen once. The specimen sequenced was peripheral blood. The sequence came from a man in his forties who had recovered from COVID-19.

The CDR3 protein is CASSPTGEDYGYTF. In nucleotides, the CDR3 is TGTGCCAGCAGCCCGACAGGGGAGGACTATGGCTACACCTTC. V usage is TRBV9 and J usage is TRBJ1-2; 8 bases are shared with TRBD1. Germline V gene lookup returns CDR1 SGDLS and CDR2 YYNGEE. With V trimmed by 4 bases and J by 3 bases, 5 bases remained unmatched. The CDR3 runs 14 residues.